Sequencing of this T cell receptor (beta chain) was carried out in a study of cytomegalovirus exposure and HLA in healthy donors. The PCR had 60 Vbeta and 13 Jbeta primers. Sequenced by immunoSEQ multiplex PCR; TCRdb stores in-frame clones only, minus some. The table records about 99,000 clones, about 78% of them present only once. CDR3 size: 14 residues. Germline CDR1 is SGHAT and CDR2 is FQNNGV. V trimming: 5 bases; J trimming: 6 bases; junction bases outside the gene matches: 9. The sequencing sample was made of PBMCs. The TCR sequence derives from a man aged 35 to 55 in good health and CMV-seronegative. J is TRBJ2-5 and V is TRBV11-2, with 7 bases matching TRBD2. The CDR3 spells CASSLGLDGKTQYF. The CDR3 bases are TGTGCCAGCAGCCTAGGACTAGACGGCAAGACCCAGTACTTC.